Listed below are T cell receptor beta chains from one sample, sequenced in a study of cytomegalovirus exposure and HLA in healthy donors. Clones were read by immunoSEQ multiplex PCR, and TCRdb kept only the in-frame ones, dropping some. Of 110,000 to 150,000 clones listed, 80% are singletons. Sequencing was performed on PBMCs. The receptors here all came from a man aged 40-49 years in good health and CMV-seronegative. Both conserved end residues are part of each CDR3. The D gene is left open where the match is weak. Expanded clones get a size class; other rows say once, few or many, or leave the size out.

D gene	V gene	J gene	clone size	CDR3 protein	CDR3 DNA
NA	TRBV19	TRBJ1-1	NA	CASRSQGRDTEAFF	TGTGCCAGTAGGTCACAGGGACGGGACACTGAAGCTTTCTTT
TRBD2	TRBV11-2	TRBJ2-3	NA	CASSLRPSGASGTDTQYF	TGTGCCAGCAGCTTAAGGCCTAGCGGAGCCTCCGGCACAGATACGCAGTATTTT
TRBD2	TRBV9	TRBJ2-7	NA	CASSPGRVGGGPSYEQYF	TGTGCCAGCAGCCCAGGAAGGGTAGGCGGGGGGCCCTCCTACGAGCAGTACTTC
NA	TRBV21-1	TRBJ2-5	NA	CASSRGQGGETQYF	TGTGCCAGCAGCAGAGGACAGGGGGGAGAGACCCAGTACTTC
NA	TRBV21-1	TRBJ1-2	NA	CASSIRGKENDYGYTF	TGTGCCAGCAGCATCAGGGGAAAGGAGAATGACTATGGCTACACCTTC
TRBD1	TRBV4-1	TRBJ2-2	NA	CASSHAGTGGIGELFF	TGCGCCAGCAGCCATGCCGGGACAGGGGGCATCGGGGAGCTGTTTTTT
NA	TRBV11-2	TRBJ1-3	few	CASSLNTGGSGNTIYF	TGTGCCAGCAGCTTAAACACGGGGGGCTCTGGAAACACCATATATTTT
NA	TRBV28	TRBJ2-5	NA	CASSVGLSKTQYF	TGTGCCAGCAGCGTGGGACTTTCAAAGACCCAGTACTTC
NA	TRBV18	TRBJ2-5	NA	CASSPPRQEGETQYF	TGTGCCAGCTCACCACCGCGGCAGGAGGGAGAGACCCAGTACTTC
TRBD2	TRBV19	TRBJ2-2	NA	CASSITTSGAAGELFF	TGTGCCAGTAGTATAACGACTAGCGGGGCCGCCGGGGAGCTGTTTTTT
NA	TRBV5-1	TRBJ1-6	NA	CASSLVETYNSPLHF	TGCGCCAGCAGCTTGGTGGAGACGTATAATTCACCCCTCCACTTT